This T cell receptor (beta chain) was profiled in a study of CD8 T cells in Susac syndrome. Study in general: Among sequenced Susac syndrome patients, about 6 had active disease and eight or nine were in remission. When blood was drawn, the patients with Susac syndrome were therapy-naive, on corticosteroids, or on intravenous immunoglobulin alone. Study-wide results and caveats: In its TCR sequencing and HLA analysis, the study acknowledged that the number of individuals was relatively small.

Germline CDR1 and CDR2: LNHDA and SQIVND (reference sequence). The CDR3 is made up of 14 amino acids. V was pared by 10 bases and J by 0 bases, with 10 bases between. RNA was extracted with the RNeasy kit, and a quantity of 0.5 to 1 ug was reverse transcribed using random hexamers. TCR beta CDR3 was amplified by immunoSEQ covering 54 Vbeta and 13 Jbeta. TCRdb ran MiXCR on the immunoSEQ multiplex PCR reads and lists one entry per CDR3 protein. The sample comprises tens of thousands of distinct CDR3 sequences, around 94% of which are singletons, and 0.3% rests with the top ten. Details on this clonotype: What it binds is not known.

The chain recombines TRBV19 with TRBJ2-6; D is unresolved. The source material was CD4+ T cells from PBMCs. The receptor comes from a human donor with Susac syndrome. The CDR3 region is CATKDISGANVLTF. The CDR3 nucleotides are TGTGCCACCAAAGATATCTCTGGGGCCAACGTCCTGACTTTC.